Listed here are 17 T cell receptor beta chains from one sample, sequenced in a study of T-cell memory formation after mild COVID-19. TCRdb used MiXCR to reprocess the 5' RACE reads, holding one entry per CDR3 protein. The table lists 200,000 to 250,000 distinct CDR3 sequences, approximately 10% of them singletons. Material: PBMCs or a T cell subset sorted from them (not recorded which). These receptor sequences come from a man between 18 and 35 years old who had mild COVID-19 (a few samples of this study predate the infection). Cell type and time point are not known.

This clonotype was seen at least ten times. The chain uses TRBV2 and TRBJ2-3, with no clear D. Germline CDR1 is SNHLY and CDR2 is FYNNEI. The CDR3 sequence is 13 residues long. Trimming pared 10 bases from V and 2 bases from J, leaving 13 bases between. The CDR3 here is CATSEPFTDTQYF. The CDR3 region has the DNA TGTGCCACCTCAGAGCCCTTCACAGATACGCAGTATTTT.

This clonotype came up many times. The chain is built from TRBV5-1 and TRBJ2-5, with D tentatively TRBD1 (6 bases). Trimming took off 0 bases at V and 2 bases at J, with 11 bases between the two ends. Germline V CDR1 and CDR2: SGHRS, YFSETQ. This CDR3 is built from 15 residues. The DNA for the CDR3 is TGCGCCAGCAGCTTGGCCACAGGGATTCAAGAGACCCAGTACTTC. Translated, it gives CASSLATGIQETQYF.

This chain uses TRBV5-1 with TRBJ1-3; D is uncertain. This CDR3 is 14 amino acids long. V was trimmed by 2 bases and J by 7 bases, leaving 13 bases between them. Germline lookup yields CDR1 SGHRS and CDR2 YFSETQ. CDR3 in DNA: TGCGCCAGCAGCTTTGGGCCGGGAAGGAACACCATATATTTT. It is translated as CASSFGPGRNTIYF.

This clonotype was recorded a few times. This chain uses TRBV6-1 with TRBJ2-7, with TRBD2 matching over 8 bases. The V gene end was trimmed by 4 bases and the J gene end by 2 bases; junction bases not matched to a gene: 7. This CDR3 contains 15 residues. CDR1 and CDR2 (germline): MNHNS, SASEGT. The CDR3 here is CASSGRSSGTYEQYF. DNA for the CDR3: TGTGCCAGCAGTGGGCGGAGTAGCGGGACCTACGAGCAGTACTTC.

This clonotype has ten or more counts. J is TRBJ2-3 and V is TRBV7-8; D is undetermined. From germline, CDR1 is SGHVS and CDR2 FQNEAQ. V was clipped by 2 bases and J by 1 base, with 4 bases between them. The CDR3 totals 13 residues. CDR3 nucleotides: TGTGCCAGCAGCTTACAGGGCACAGATACGCAGTATTTT. This encodes CASSLQGTDTQYF.

This clonotype was detected once. One junction end does not reproduce the germline sequence, and a read error may be involved. This chain connects TRBV20-1 to TRBJ1-5, with TRBD1 as a possible D gene (5 bases). The germline CDR1 and CDR2 sequences are DFQATT and SNEGSKA (reference sequence). This CDR3 contains 15 residues. The CDR3 sequence is CSAREGETGNQPQQF. The CDR3 bases are TGCAGTGCTAGAGAGGGGGAAACGGGCAATCAGCCCCAGCAATTT.

This clonotype was detected a few times. J is TRBJ2-2 and V is TRBV5-1; TRBD2 matches 7 bases. Germline CDR1 reads SGHRS; CDR2 reads YFSETQ. Trimming took 6 bases from V and 4 from J; bases not matched to a gene: 9. This CDR3 comprises 15 residues. The CDR3 sequence: CASNPERGITGELFF. The DNA of the CDR3 is TGCGCCAGCAACCCCGAGCGGGGCATCACCGGGGAGCTGTTTTTT.

This clonotype has more than one count but fewer than ten. The V and J genes are TRBV4-1 and TRBJ2-2, with 9 bases that match TRBD1. Germline trimming cut 2 bases from V and 5 bases from J; bases unmatched to any gene: 9. Germline V gene lookup returns CDR1 MGHRA and CDR2 YSYEKL. The CDR3 has 17 residues. This chain's CDR3 is CASSQPLSTGGTGELFF. The CDR3 DNA reads as TGCGCCAGCAGCCAACCCTTATCGACAGGGGGGACCGGGGAGCTGTTTTTT.

This clonotype was observed a few times. The chain recombines TRBV6-6 with TRBJ2-7; D is perhaps TRBD2 (5 bases). The CDR3 sequence is 11 residues long. Germline CDR1 MNHNY, CDR2 SVGAGI (reference sequence). Trimming cost V 5 bases and J 8 bases, with 10 bases left between them. The DNA of the CDR3 is TGTGCCAGCAGTACGGGGTTCCAGCAGTACGTC. Its translation: CASSTGFQQYV.

This clonotype showed up many times. This chain joins TRBV7-9 and TRBJ1-1, with TRBD1 matching 9 bases. The CDR3 runs to 14 residues. Looked up from germline, CDR1 is SEHNR and CDR2 is FQNEAQ (reference sequence). J gave up 4 bases and V 7 bases, and 7 bases lay outside the gene matches. In nucleotides, the CDR3 is TGTGCCAGCACCGATGACAGGGGGGGCACTGAAGCTTTCTTT. It codes for CASTDDRGGTEAFF.

In this sample, this clonotype turned up a few times. The rearrangement uses TRBV18 and TRBJ1-5; 9 positions match TRBD1. CDR1 and CDR2 (germline): KGHSH, LQKENI. J was trimmed by 4 bases and V by 5 bases; bases with no gene match: 3. The CDR3 contains 14 residues. The CDR3 DNA sequence: TGTGCCAGCTCAACCGGACAGGGGAATCAGCCCCAGCATTTT. It yields the protein CASSTGQGNQPQHF.

The chain recombines TRBV6-5 with TRBJ1-1, with TRBD1 matching over 9 bases. The CDR3 covers 15 residues. The germline V gene encodes CDR1 MNHEY and CDR2 SVGAGI. Trimming cost V 0 bases and J 6 bases; bases outside gene matches: 5. Here the CDR3 reads CASSYSGQGLSEAFF. Written as DNA, the CDR3 is TGTGCCAGCAGTTACTCGGGACAGGGCCTCTCTGAAGCTTTCTTT.

At least ten counts were recorded for this clonotype. This chain links TRBV6-2 or TRBV6-3 with TRBJ2-4; 11 bases fit TRBD2. Trimming took 2 bases from V and 12 from J; bases not matched to a gene: 12. Germline loops: CDR1 MNHEY, CDR2 SVGEGT. This CDR3 has 16 amino acids. DNA of the CDR3: TGTGCCAGCAGTTACCTGGGGCTAGCGGGGGGACATCATCAGTACTTC. Its protein is CASSYLGLAGGHHQYF.

In this sample, this clonotype turned up many times. CDR3: CASSSRRQVPDQPQHF. The CDR3, as DNA: TGTGCCAGCAGTTCCCGGCGTCAAGTACCCGATCAGCCCCAGCATTTT. The rearrangement links TRBV12-3 or TRBV12-4 to TRBJ1-5; D ambiguous. V lost 4 bases and J lost 5, with 18 bases in between. The CDR3 runs to 16 residues.

This clonotype was counted at least ten times. The chain recombines TRBV5-1 with TRBJ2-2; D is unclear. The CDR3 has 15 residues. The germline CDR1 and CDR2 sequences are SGHRS and YFSETQ. Trimming removed 2 bases from V and 3 bases from J, with 11 bases in between. CDR3 coding DNA: TGCGCCAGCAGCTTACAGCGCCCCGACACCGGGGAGCTGTTTTTT. This sequence encodes CASSLQRPDTGELFF.

J is TRBJ2-7 and V is TRBV7-9; D is possibly TRBD1 or TRBD2 (5 bases each). V was clipped by 4 bases and J by 4 bases, with 14 bases between them. This CDR3 is built from 14 residues. Germline V gives CDR1 SEHNR, CDR2 FQNEAQ (reference sequence). Here the CDR3 reads CASSSRDGAYEQYF. Written as DNA, the CDR3 is TGTGCCAGCAGCTCCCGGGACGGCGCGTACGAGCAGTACTTC.

This clonotype was detected ten times or more. V usage is TRBV5-1 and J usage is TRBJ2-3, with D unresolved. The germline V gene encodes CDR1 SGHRS and CDR2 YFSETQ. CDR3 length: 12 residues. Trimming took 4 bases from V and 5 from J, leaving 8 bases between them. Here the CDR3 DNA reads TGCGCCAGCAGCGTCGACATAGATACGCAGTATTTT. Translation gives CASSVDIDTQYF.